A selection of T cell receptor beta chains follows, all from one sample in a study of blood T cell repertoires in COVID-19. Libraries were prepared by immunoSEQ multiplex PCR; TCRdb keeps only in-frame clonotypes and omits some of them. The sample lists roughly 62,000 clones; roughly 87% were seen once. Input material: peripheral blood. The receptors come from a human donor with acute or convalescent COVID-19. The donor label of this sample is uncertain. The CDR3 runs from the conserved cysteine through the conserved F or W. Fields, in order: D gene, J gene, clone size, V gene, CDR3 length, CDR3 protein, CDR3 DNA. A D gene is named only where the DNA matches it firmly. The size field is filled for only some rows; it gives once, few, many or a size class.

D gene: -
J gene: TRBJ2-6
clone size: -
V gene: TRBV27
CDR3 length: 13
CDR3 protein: CACRGFGANVLTF
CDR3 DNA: TGTGCTTGCCGGGGGTTTGGGGCCAACGTCCTGACTTTC

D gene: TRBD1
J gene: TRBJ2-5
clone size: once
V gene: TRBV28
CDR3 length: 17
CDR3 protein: CASRQMRTGRNQETQYF
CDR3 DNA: TGTGCCAGCAGGCAAATGAGGACAGGGAGAAATCAAGAGACCCAGTACTTC

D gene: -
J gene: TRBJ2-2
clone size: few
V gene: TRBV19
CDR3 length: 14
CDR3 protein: CASNRGGYTGELFF
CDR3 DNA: TGTGCCAGTAACAGGGGAGGTTACACCGGGGAGCTGTTTTTT

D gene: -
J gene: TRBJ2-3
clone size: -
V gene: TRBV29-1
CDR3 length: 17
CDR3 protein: CSVEASLRRDGTDTQYF
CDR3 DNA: TGCAGCGTTGAAGCATCTCTTAGGCGGGATGGCACAGATACGCAGTATTTT

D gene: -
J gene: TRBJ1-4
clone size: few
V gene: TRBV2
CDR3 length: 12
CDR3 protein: CATRGSGEKLFF
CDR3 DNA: TGTGCCACCAGGGGTTCGGGTGAAAAACTGTTTTTT

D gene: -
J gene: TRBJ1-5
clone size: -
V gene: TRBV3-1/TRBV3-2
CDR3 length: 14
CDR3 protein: CASSSRGSNQPQHF
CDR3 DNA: TGTGCCAGCAGCTCCAGGGGTAGCAATCAGCCCCAGCATTTT

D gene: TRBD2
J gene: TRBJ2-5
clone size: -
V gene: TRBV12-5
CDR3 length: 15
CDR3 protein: CASGKDGRDQETQYF
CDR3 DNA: TGTGCTAGTGGCAAAGACGGGAGGGACCAAGAGACCCAGTACTTC

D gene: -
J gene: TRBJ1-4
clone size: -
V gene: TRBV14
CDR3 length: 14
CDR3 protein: CASSRGLTNEKLFF
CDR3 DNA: TGTGCCAGCAGCCGCGGGCTAACTAATGAAAAACTGTTTTTT

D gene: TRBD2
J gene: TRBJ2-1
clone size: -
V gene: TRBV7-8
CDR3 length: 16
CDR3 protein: CASSLIAGGSYNEQFF
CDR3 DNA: TGTGCCAGCAGCTTAATTGCGGGAGGTTCCTACAATGAGCAGTTCTTC

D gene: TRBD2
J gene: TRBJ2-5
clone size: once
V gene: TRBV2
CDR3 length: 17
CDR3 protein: CASSVGLASGGGETQYF
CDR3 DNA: TGTGCCAGCAGTGTCGGTTTGGCTAGCGGGGGGGGTGAGACCCAGTACTTC

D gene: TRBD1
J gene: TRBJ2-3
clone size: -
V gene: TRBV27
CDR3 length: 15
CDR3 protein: CASRTGVMWTDTQYF
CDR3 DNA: TGTGCCAGCAGGACAGGGGTTATGTGGACAGATACGCAGTATTTT

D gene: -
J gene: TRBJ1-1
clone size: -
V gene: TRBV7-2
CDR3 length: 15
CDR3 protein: CASSLIGGLRTEAFF
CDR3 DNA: TGTGCCAGCAGCTTAATAGGAGGGTTGAGGACTGAAGCTTTCTTT

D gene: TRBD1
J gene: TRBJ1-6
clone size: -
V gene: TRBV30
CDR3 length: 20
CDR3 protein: CAWSVQGTGVGPSYNSPLHF
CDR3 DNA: TGTGCCTGGAGTGTACAAGGGACAGGGGTAGGGCCCTCCTATAATTCACCCCTCCACTTT

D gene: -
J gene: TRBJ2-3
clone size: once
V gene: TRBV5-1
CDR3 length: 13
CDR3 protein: CASSLEEGDTQYF
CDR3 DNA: TGCGCCAGCAGCTTAGAGGAGGGGGATACGCAGTATTTT

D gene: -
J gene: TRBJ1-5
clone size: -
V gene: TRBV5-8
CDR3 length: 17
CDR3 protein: CASSLGLGGQSNQPQHF
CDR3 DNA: TGTGCCAGCAGCTTGGGTCTCGGTGGGCAGAGCAATCAGCCCCAGCATTTT

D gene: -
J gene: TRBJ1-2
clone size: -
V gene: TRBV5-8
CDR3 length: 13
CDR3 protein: CASSFHLRNGYTF
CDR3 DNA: TGTGCCAGCAGCTTTCACCTGCGAAATGGCTACACCTTC

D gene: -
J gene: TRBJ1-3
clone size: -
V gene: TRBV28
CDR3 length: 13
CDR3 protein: CASRRQTGNTIYF
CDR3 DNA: TGTGCCAGCAGACGACAGACTGGAAACACCATATATTTT

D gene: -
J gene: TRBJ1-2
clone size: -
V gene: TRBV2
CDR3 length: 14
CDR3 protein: CASSEDAGRYGYTF
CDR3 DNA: TGTGCCAGCAGTGAAGATGCAGGGCGCTATGGCTACACCTTC

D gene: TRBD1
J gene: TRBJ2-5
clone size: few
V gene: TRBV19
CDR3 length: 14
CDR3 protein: CASSRGQGRETQYF
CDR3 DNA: TGTGCCAGTAGTAGAGGACAGGGGCGAGAGACCCAGTACTTC

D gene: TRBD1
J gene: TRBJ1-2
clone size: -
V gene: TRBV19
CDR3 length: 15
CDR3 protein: CASRPRGDRVYGYTF
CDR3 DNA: TGTGCCAGTAGACCTAGGGGGGACAGAGTCTATGGCTACACCTTC

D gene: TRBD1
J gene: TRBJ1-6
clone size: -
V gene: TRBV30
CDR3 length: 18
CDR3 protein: CAWSNGMTGISYNSPLHF
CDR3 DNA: TGTGCCTGGAGTAACGGAATGACAGGGATCTCCTATAATTCACCCCTCCACTTT

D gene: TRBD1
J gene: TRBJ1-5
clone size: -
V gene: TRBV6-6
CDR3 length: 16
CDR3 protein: CASSASQGAGNQPQHF
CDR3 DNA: TGTGCCAGCAGTGCCTCCCAGGGGGCGGGCAATCAGCCCCAGCATTTT

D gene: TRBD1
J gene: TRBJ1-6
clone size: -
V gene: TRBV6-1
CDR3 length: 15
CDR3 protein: CASSERQGYNSPLHF
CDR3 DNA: TGTGCCAGCAGTGAAAGACAGGGCTATAATTCACCCCTCCACTTT